Below are 2 T cell receptor beta chains sequenced from a single sample in a study of sequential checkpoint blockade in melanoma. The method was immunoSEQ multiplex PCR; TCRdb's version includes in-frame clones alone and lacks a portion of them. The top ten hold about a quarter of the sample, which has some 5,000 clones, about 68% seen once. Treatment specified: randomized to nivolumab then ipilimumab (arm A) or the reverse (arm B). The sequencing used CD8+ T cells sorted from blood (inferred from file names), collected from a patient given nivolumab and ipilimumab in sequence. The origin of the receptors is a human donor with melanoma.

The chain recombines TRBV7-9 with TRBJ1-2; TRBD1 is a possible D gene (6 bases). This CDR3 comprises 13 residues. Germline V gene data show CDR1 as SEHNR and CDR2 as FQNEAQ (reference sequence). V lost 3 bases and J lost 2, with 7 bases in between. This CDR3 is CASSFGQNYGYTF. CDR3 nucleotide sequence: TGTGCCAGCAGCTTTGGACAGAACTATGGCTACACCTTC.

The chain combines TRBV19 with TRBJ1-2; D remains ambiguous. CDR3 length: 15 residues. Trimming removed 3 bases from V and 4 bases from J, with 15 bases in between. Germline loops: CDR1 LNHDA, CDR2 SQIVND (reference sequence). The DNA of the CDR3 is TGTGCCAGTAGTATTCGGGGAGACTCCCGCTATGGCTACACCTTC. It encodes CASSIRGDSRYGYTF.